This TCR beta chain was recovered during a study of control samples from healthy donors and cancer patients. The assay was immunoSEQ multiplex PCR, and TCRdb's table has in-frame clones only and misses some. Altogether 130,000 to 150,000 clones are present, roughly 92% being singletons, with the ten largest covering about 11%. The CDR3 totals 20 residues. Germline V lookup: CDR1 MDHEN, CDR2 SYDVKM. V gave up 5 bases and J gave up 0 bases; unmatched junction bases: 20. This receptor was obtained from a young man in good health. The rearrangement links TRBV28 to TRBJ2-3; 7 bases are shared with TRBD1. Source material: blood. In DNA form, the CDR3 reads TGTGCCAGCAGTCCGACAAGACAGGGATTGTTCTCGATTAGCACAGATACGCAGTATTTT. It translates to CASSPTRQGLFSISTDTQYF.